This record looks at one T cell receptor beta chain sequence and its context. What it binds is unknown. This sample is drawn from a study of T cells in Graves' hyperthyroidism and ophthalmopathy. Subjects aged 18 to 65 presented with newly diagnosed hyperthyroidism of less than 2 months' duration. Clinical symptoms, serum thyroxine and TRAb, thyroid ultrasound and orbital computed tomography were used for the diagnoses. Findings of the study overall: Blood also contained most expanded thyroid clonotypes above 0.001.

The germline V gene encodes CDR1 MGHRA and CDR2 YSYEKL. Trimming stripped 1 base from V and 1 base from J, with 8 bases between. The CDR3 runs 15 residues. Amplified regions were TCR beta CDR3 sequences from RNA transcripts. RT-PCR in the first round (using the HTBI primer set) targeted the TCR CDR3. TCRdb processed the multiplex PCR reads anew with MiXCR; each CDR3 protein has one entry. This sample has approximately 740,000 distinct CDR3 sequences, with roughly 15% found just once. The TCR originated in a woman aged 18-29 years with Graves' hyperthyroidism. The chain has TRBV4-1 and TRBJ2-1; unclear D gene. Sequenced sample: blood. CDR3 bases: TGCGCCAGCAGCCAAGTGGGGAAGTCCTACAATGAGCAGTTCTTC. Its translation: CASSQVGKSYNEQFF.